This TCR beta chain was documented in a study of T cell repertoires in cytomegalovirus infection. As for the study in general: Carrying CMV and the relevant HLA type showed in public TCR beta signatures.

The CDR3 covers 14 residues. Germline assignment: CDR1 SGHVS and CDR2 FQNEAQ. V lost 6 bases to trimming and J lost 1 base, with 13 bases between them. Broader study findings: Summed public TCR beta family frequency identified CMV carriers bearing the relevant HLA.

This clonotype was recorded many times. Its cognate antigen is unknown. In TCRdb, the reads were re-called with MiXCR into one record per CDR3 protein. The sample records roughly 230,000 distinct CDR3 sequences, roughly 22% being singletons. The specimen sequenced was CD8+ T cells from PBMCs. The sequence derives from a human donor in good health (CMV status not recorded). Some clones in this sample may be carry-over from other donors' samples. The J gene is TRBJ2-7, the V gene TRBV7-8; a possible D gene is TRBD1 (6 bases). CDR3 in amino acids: CASRPGAESYEQYF. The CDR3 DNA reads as TGTGCCAGCAGACCAGGGGCGGAGTCCTACGAGCAGTACTTC.